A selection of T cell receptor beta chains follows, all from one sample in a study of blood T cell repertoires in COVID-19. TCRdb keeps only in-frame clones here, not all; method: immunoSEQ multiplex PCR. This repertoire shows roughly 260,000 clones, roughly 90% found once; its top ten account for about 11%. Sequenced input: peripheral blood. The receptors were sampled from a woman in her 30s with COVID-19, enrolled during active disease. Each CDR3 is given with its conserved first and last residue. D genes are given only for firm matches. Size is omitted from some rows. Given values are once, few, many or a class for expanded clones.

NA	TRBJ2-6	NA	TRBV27	TGTGCCAGCAGTTTTAGCGGCGGGCTTTCCTCTGGGGCCAACGTCCTGACTTTC	CASSFSGGLSSGANVLTF
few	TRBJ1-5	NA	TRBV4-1	TGCGCCAGCAGCCTTTCACCCTCAGGGCCTCAGCCCCAGCATTTT	CASSLSPSGPQPQHF
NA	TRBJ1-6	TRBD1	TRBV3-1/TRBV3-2	TGTGCCAGCAGCCACTGGACAGGCTCCATCTCCTATAATTCACCCCTCCACTTT	CASSHWTGSISYNSPLHF
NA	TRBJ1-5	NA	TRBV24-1	TGTGCCACCAGTGATTCCCAGGCCCAGCCCCAGCATTTT	CATSDSQAQPQHF
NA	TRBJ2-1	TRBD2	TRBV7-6	TGTGCCAGCAGCAAAACTAGCGGGAGGCGGGATGAGCAGTTCTTC	CASSKTSGRRDEQFF
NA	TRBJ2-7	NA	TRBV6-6	TGTGCCAGCAGTTTCACAACTGGCTCCGGGGTGCAGTACTTC	CASSFTTGSGVQYF
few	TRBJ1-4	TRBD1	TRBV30	TGTGCCTGGAGTCCCGGACAGGATGAAAAACTGTTTTTT	CAWSPGQDEKLFF
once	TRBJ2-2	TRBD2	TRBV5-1	TGCGCCAGCAGCAGGGGACTAGCGGAGAACACCGGGGAGCTGTTTTTT	CASSRGLAENTGELFF
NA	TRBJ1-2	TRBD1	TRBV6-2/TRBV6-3	TGTGCCAGCAGTTACAGGCAGGGGGCGATCGGCTACACCTTC	CASSYRQGAIGYTF
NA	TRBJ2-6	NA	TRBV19	TGTGCCAGTAGTATCCCCCGGTGGTCGGGGGCCAACGTCCTGACTTTC	CASSIPRWSGANVLTF
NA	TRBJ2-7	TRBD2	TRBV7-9	TGTGCCAGCAGCTTAGAGACTAGCGGCTCCTACGAGCAGTACTTC	CASSLETSGSYEQYF
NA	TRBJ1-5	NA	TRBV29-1	TGCAGCGTTAAAGAAGGGGGCAATCAGCCCCAGCATTTT	CSVKEGGNQPQHF
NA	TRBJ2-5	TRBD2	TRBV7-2	TGTGCCAGCAGCTTAGGACTAGCGGGAGGGCCGGTAGGGACCCAGTACTTC	CASSLGLAGGPVGTQYF
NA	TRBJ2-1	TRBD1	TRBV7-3	TGTGCCAGCAGCGACGGACAGGGGCGGAATGAGCAGTTCTTC	CASSDGQGRNEQFF
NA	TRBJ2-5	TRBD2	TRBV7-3	TGTGCCAGCAGGGTTAAGGGGCTAGCGGGAGTGGAGACCCAGTACTTC	CASRVKGLAGVETQYF
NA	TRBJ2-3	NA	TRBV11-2	TGTGCCAGCAGCTTGCGGGCCGCCACAGATACGCAGTATTTT	CASSLRAATDTQYF
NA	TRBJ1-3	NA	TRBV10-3	TGTGCCATCAGTGATAGGAGTTCTGGAAACACCATATATTTT	CAISDRSSGNTIYF
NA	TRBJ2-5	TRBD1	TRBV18	TGTGCCAGCTCACCGGTGGACAGGGGGCAGGAGACCCAGTACTTC	CASSPVDRGQETQYF
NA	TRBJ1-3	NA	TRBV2	TGTGCCAGCAGTGAATCGGGGGCTGGAAACACCATATATTTT	CASSESGAGNTIYF
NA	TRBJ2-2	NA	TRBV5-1	TGCGCCAGCAGCTTGAGACAGTCGAACACCGGGGAGCTGTTTTTT	CASSLRQSNTGELFF
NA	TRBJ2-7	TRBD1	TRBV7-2	TGTGCCAGCAGCCGGTCCGGGACAGGGTACTACGAGCAGTACTTC	CASSRSGTGYYEQYF
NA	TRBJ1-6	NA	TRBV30	TGTGCCTGGCATACAGGGCTCTATAATTCACCCCTCCACTTT	CAWHTGLYNSPLHF
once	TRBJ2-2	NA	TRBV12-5	TGTGCTAGTGGGGCGGGCACCGCGAACACCGGGGAGCTGTTTTTT	CASGAGTANTGELFF
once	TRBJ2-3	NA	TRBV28	TGTGCCAGCAGTTTAGCAGGGGGCACAGATACGCAGTATTTT	CASSLAGGTDTQYF
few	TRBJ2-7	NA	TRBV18	TGTGCCAGCTCTCCAACCAACCCGGGTCCACACCTCGAGCAGTACTTC	CASSPTNPGPHLEQYF
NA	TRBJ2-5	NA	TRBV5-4	TGTGCCAGCAGCCGAAGCCCGGAGTTCGGCGGAGAGACCCAGTACTTC	CASSRSPEFGGETQYF
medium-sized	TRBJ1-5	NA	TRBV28	TGTGCCAGCAGTTTAGTCGACACACTGATCCCCCAGCATTTT	CASSLVDTLIPQHF
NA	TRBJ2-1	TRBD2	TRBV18	TGTGCCAGCTCACCTACCGGGAGGGTCAATGAGCAGTTCTTC	CASSPTGRVNEQFF
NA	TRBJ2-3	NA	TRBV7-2	TGTGCCAGCAGCCCTGCGGGCGGCACAGATACGCAGTATTTT	CASSPAGGTDTQYF
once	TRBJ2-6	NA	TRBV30	TGTGCCTGGAGTGGATTCAGAAACTCTGGGGCCAACGTCCTGACTTTC	CAWSGFRNSGANVLTF
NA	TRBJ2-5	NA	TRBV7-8	TGTGCCAGCAGCCCGAACAGGGTACGGGAGACCCAGTACTTC	CASSPNRVRETQYF
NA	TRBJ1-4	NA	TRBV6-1	TGTGCCAGCAGTGAAGCCCTAGCAACTAATGAAAAACTGTTTTTT	CASSEALATNEKLFF
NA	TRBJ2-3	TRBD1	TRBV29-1	TGCAGCGCCGGGACAGACTATTCGAATACGCAGTATTTT	CSAGTDYSNTQYF
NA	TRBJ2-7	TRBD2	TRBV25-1	TGTGCCAGCAGTGGGGGACTAGCGGGAGAAGGGTACGAGCAGTACTTC	CASSGGLAGEGYEQYF
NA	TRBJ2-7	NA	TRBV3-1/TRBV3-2	TGTGCCAGCAGCAAGCCTGGCGAGCAGTACTTC	CASSKPGEQYF
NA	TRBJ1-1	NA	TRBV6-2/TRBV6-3	TGTGCCAGCAGTTACTCGCTAAGGAACACTGAAGCTTTCTTT	CASSYSLRNTEAFF
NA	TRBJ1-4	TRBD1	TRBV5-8	TGTGCCAGCAGCCGAGGGGGCGCGAGTGAAAAACTGTTTTTT	CASSRGGASEKLFF
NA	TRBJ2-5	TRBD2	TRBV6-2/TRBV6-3	TGTGCCAGCAGTTTGACTAGCGGGTGGTTGGCCCAGTACTTC	CASSLTSGWLAQYF
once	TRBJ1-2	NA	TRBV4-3	TGCGCCAGCAGCCAAGTAACAGACCCAAGCTATGGCTACACCTTC	CASSQVTDPSYGYTF
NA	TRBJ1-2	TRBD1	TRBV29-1	TGCAGCGTTGAGGACAGGGCGCACTATGGCTACACCTTC	CSVEDRAHYGYTF
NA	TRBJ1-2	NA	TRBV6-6	TGTGCCAGCAGGTTGACAGACTATGGCTACACCTTC	CASRLTDYGYTF
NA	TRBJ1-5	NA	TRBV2	TGTGCCAGCAGTGAGACTGGGAGGAATCAGCCCCAGCATTTT	CASSETGRNQPQHF
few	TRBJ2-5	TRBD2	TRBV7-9	TGTGCCAGCAGCTTGGGTCCGGGAGGTGGAGAGACCCAGTACTTC	CASSLGPGGGETQYF
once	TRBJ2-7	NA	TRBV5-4	TGTGCCAGCAGCTTGGGACCTGAAGGGAGGATCTACGAGCAGTACTTC	CASSLGPEGRIYEQYF
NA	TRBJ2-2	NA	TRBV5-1	TGCGCCAGCAGCCCCGAGGACACCGGGGAGCTGTTTTTT	CASSPEDTGELFF
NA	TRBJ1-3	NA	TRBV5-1	TGCGCCAGCAGCTTGGATTTGGGCAGTGGAAACACCATATATTTT	CASSLDLGSGNTIYF
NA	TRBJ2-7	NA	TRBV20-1	TGCAGTGCTAGGTTAGTCTACGAGCAGTACTTC	CSARLVYEQYF
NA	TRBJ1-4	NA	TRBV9	TGTGCCAGCAGCGGGGGGGCAACTAATGAAAAACTGTTTTTT	CASSGGATNEKLFF
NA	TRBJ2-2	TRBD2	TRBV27	TGTGCCAGCAGTCATCTAGCGGGATTCGTCACCGGGGAGCTGTTTTTT	CASSHLAGFVTGELFF
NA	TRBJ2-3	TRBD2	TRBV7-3	TGTGCCAGCAGTCTAGCGGGAGGGAGCACAGATACGCAGTATTTT	CASSLAGGSTDTQYF
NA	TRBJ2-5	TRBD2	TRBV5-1	TGCGCCAGCAGCCCGGTGGTAGCGGGAGGGATCGAGACCCAGTACTTC	CASSPVVAGGIETQYF